This T cell receptor beta chain came from a study of early T cells in non-severe SARS-CoV-2 infection. Study in general: Chains were not paired, and sequencing was done on bulk RNA from unsorted whole blood.

The CDR3 length is 15 residues. The V and J ends lost 1 base and 0 bases respectively, with 9 bases between them. Germline V gene sequence: CDR1 LGHDT, CDR2 YNNKEL (reference sequence). Study-wide findings and caveats: Clonotype matching in VDJdb favored anti-spike CD8 responses and did not capture private and CD4 specificities.

Researchers attached unique molecular identifiers to individual cDNA molecules. MiXCR was run by TCRdb on the 5' RACE reads, yielding one entry per CDR3 protein. The sample records more than 90,000 distinct CDR3 sequences, 13% being singletons. Concerning this clonotype: The antigen remains unidentified.

Sequencing used whole blood. The receptor was derived from an adult who was a healthcare worker with PCR-confirmed SARS-CoV-2 infection or an uninfected control (not recorded which). The J gene is TRBJ1-1, the V gene TRBV3-1; perhaps TRBD1 as D (5 bases). CDR3 amino acids: CASSQASRVNTEAFF. The CDR3 coding sequence is TGTGCCAGCAGCCAAGCTTCCAGGGTGAACACTGAAGCTTTCTTT.